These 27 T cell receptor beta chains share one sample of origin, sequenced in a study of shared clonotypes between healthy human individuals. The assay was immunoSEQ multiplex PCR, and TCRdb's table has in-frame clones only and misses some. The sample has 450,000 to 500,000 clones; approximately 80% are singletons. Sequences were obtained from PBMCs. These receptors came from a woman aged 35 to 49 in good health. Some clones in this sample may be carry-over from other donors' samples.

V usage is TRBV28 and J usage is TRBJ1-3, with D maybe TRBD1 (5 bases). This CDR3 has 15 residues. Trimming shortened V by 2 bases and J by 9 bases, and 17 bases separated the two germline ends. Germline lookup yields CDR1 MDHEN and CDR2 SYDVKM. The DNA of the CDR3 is TGTGCCAGCAGTTTAGGCAGTGTTTCGAGGGGCACCATATATTTT. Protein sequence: CASSLGSVSRGTIYF.

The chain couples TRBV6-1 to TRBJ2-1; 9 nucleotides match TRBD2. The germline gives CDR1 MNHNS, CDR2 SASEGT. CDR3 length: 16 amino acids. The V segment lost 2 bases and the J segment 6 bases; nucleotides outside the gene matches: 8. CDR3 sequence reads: CASSEQPGLAGNEQFF. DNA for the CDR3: TGTGCCAGCAGTGAACAACCGGGACTAGCAGGCAATGAGCAGTTCTTC.

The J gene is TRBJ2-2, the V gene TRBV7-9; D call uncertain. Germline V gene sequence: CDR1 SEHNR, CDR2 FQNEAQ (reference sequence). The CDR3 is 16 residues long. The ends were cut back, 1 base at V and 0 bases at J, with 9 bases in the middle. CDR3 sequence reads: CASSLVIGTNTGELFF. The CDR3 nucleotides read TGTGCCAGCAGCTTAGTAATCGGAACGAACACCGGGGAGCTGTTTTTT.

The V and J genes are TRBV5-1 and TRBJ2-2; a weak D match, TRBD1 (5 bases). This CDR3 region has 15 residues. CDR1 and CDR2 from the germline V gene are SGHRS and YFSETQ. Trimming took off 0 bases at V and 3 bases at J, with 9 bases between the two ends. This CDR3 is CASSLETVDTGELFF. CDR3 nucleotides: TGCGCCAGCAGCTTGGAGACAGTCGACACCGGGGAGCTGTTTTTT.

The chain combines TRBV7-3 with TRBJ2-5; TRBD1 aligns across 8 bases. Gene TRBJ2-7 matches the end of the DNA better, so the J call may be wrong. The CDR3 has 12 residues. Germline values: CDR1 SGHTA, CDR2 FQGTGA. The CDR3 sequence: CARQGEDYEQYF. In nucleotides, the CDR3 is TGTGCCAGACAGGGGGAGGACTACGAGCAGTACTTC.

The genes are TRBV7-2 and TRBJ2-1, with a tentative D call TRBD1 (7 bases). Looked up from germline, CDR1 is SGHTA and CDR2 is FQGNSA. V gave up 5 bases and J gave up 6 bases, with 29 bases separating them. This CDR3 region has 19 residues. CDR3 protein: CASSVRGGGTGAGGNEQFF. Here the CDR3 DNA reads TGTGCCAGCAGCGTCCGAGGGGGCGGGACGGGAGCCGGGGGCAATGAGCAGTTCTTC.

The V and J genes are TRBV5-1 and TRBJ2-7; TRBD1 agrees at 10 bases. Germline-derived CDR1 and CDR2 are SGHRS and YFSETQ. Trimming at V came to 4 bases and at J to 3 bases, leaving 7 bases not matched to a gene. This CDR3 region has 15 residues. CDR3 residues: CASSLRQGANYEQYF. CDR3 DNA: TGCGCCAGCAGCCTCCGACAGGGGGCTAACTACGAGCAGTACTTC.

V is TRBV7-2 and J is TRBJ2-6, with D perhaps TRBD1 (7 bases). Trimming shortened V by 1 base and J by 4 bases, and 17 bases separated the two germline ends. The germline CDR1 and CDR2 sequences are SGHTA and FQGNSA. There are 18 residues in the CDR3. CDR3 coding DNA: TGTGCCAGCAGCTTAGGCAGGGGGGCCTCGGCGGGGGCCAACGTCCTGACTTTC. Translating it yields CASSLGRGASAGANVLTF.

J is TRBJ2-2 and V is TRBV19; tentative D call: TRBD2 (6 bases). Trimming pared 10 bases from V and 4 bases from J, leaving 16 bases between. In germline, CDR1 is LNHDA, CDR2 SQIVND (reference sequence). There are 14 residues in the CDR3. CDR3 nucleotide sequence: TGTGCCACCACTAAGGAGGGACGCACCGGGGAGCTGTTTTTT. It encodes CATTKEGRTGELFF.

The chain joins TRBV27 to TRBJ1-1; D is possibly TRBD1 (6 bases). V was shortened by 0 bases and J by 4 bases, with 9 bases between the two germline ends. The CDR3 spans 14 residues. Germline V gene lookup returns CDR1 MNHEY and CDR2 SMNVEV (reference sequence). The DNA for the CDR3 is TGTGCCAGCAGTTTATCCCGGACAGTCACTGAAGCTTTCTTT. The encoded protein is CASSLSRTVTEAFF.

The CDR3 sequence is CASSSGARGETQYF. The CDR3 DNA reads as TGTGCCAGTAGTTCCGGGGCCAGGGGAGAGACCCAGTACTTC. The chain uses TRBV19 and TRBJ2-5; maybe TRBD1 (6 bases). The CDR3 length is 14 residues. The germline CDR1 and CDR2 sequences are LNHDA and SQIVND (reference sequence). V was trimmed by 5 bases and J by 4 bases, leaving 14 bases between them.

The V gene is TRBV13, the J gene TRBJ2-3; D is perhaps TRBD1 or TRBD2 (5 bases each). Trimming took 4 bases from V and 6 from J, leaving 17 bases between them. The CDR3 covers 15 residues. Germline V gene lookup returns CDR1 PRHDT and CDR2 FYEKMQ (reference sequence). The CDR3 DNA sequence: TGTGCCAGCAGCTCCGACTACCTGAGGGGCGATACGCAGTATTTT. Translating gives CASSSDYLRGDTQYF.

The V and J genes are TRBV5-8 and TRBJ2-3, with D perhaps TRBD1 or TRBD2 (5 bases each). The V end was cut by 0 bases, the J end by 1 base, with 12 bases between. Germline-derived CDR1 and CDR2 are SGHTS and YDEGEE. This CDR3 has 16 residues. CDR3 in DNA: TGTGCCAGCAGCTTGGGAACCGTGGGGGGCACAGATACGCAGTATTTT. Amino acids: CASSLGTVGGTDTQYF.

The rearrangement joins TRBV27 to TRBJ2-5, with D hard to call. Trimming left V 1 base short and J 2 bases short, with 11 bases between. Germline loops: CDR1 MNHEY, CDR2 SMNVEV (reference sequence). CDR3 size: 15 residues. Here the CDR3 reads CASSLYLGHQETQYF. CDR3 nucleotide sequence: TGTGCCAGCAGTTTATATTTGGGTCATCAAGAGACCCAGTACTTC.

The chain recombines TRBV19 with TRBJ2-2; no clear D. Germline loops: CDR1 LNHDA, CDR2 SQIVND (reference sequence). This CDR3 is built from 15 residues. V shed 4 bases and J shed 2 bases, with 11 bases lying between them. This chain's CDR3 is CASSRGRVNTGELFF. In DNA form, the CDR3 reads TGTGCCAGTAGTAGGGGTAGGGTCAACACCGGGGAGCTGTTTTTT.

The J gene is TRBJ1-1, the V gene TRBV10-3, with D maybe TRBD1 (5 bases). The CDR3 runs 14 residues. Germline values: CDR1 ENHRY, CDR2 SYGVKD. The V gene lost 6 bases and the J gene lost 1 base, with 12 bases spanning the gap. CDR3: CAISTGTGNTEAFF. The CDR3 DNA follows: TGTGCCATCAGCACCGGGACGGGGAACACTGAAGCTTTCTTT.

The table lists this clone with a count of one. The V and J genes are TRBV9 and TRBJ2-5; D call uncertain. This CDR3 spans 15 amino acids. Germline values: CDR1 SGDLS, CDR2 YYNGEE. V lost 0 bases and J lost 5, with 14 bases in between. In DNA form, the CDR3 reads TGTGCCAGCAGCGTAGCCAGGCTCCCCGGGGAGACCCAGTACTTC. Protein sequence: CASSVARLPGETQYF.

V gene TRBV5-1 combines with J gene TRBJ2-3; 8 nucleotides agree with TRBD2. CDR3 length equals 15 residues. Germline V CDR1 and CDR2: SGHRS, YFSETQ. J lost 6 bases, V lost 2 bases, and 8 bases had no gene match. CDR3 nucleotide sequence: TGCGCCAGCAGCTTTAGCGGGACCCCAGAGGATACGCAGTATTTT. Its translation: CASSFSGTPEDTQYF.

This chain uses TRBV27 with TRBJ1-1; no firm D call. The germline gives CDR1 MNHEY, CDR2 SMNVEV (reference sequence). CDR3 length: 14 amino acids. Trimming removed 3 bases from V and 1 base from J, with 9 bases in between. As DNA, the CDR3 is TGTGCCAGCAGTTTTGGTACAGCGAACACTGAAGCTTTCTTT. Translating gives CASSFGTANTEAFF.

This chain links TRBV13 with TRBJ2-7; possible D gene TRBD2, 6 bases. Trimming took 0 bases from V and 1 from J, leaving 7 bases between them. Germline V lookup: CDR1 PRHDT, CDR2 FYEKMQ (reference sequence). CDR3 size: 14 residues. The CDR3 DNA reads TGTGCCAGCAGCTTAGGGGGAGGATCCTACGAGCAGTACTTC. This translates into CASSLGGGSYEQYF.

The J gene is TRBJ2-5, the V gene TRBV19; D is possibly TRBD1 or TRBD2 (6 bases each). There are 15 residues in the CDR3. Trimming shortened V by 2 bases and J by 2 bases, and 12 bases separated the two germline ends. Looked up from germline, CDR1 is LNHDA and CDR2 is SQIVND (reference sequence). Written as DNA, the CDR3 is TGTGCCAGTAGTATAAACCCGGGGGCTCAAGAGACCCAGTACTTC. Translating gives CASSINPGAQETQYF.

CDR3: CATRGRDAETQYF. The DNA for the CDR3 is TGTGCCACGCGTGGCCGGGATGCTGAGACCCAGTACTTC. The chain employs TRBV10-3 and TRBJ2-5, with a weak D call TRBD2 (5 bases). V was clipped by 10 bases and J by 5 bases, with 17 bases between them. Germline CDR1 is ENHRY and CDR2 is SYGVKD. This CDR3 is 13 amino acids long.

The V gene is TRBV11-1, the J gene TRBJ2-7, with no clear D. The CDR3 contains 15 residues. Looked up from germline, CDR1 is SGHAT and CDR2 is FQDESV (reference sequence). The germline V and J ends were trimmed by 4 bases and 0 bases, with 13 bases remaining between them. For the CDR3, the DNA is TGTGCCAGCAGCTCGTGGGGATTGAGCTCCTACGAGCAGTACTTC. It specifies CASSSWGLSSYEQYF. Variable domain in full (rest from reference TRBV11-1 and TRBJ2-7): EAEVAQSPRYKITEKSQAVAFWCDPISGHATLYWYRQILGQGPELLVQFQDESVVDDSQLPKDRFSAERLKGVDSTLKIQPAELGDSAMYLCASSSWGLSSYEQYFGPGTRLTVT.

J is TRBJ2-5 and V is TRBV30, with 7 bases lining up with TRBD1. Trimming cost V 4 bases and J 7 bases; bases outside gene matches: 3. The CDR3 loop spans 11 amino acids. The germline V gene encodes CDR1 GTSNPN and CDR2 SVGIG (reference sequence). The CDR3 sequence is CAWTGGVTQYF. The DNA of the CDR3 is TGTGCCTGGACAGGGGGAGTGACCCAGTACTTC.

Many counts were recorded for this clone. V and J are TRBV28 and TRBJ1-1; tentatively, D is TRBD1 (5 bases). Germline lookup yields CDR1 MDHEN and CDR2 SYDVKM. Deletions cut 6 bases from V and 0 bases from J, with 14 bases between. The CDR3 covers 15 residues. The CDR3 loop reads CASRRSGLLNTEAFF. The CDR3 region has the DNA TGTGCCAGCAGGCGTTCGGGACTTTTGAACACTGAAGCTTTCTTT.

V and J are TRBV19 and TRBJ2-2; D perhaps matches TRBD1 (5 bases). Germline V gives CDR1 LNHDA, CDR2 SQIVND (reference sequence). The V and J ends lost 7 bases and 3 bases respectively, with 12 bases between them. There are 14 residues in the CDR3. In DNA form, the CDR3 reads TGTGCCAGTATTGGCAGGGTGGACACCGGGGAGCTGTTTTTT. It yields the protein CASIGRVDTGELFF.

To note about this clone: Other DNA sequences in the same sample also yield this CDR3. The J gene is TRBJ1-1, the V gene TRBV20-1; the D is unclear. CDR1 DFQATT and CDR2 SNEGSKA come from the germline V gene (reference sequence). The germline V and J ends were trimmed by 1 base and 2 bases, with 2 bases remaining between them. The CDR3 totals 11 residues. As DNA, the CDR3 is TGCAGTGCTAGAGGAAACACTGAAGCTTTCTTT. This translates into CSARGNTEAFF.